This TCR beta chain stems from a study of technical replicates of blood from a few donors (dated 2017 in TCRdb). The method behind the library was the immunoSEQ multiplex PCR assay. TCRdb holds this immuneACCESS table with in-frame rearrangements only. Some clones are missing; in checked studies, unresolved V genes explain under half, and the rest has no known cause. This sample is represented by 60,000 to 90,000 clones; around 95% of them were singletons. The top ten clones comprise under 0.3% of the sample. Comments on this clone: The antigen this receptor binds is unknown. Base qualities were left out, and no much larger clone turns up one base away.

Per the germline V gene, SNHLY is the CDR1 and FYNNEI is the CDR2. The germline ends are 14 bases apart after V is trimmed by 6 bases and J by 0 bases. There are 15 amino acids in the CDR3, from cysteine to phenylalanine inclusive. Only the CDR3 DNA is retained, 45 bases long and in frame from the first base. Sequencing was performed on T cells isolated from PBMCs. This clonotype was sampled from a human donor in good health. The chain couples TRBV2 to TRBJ1-1; no D gene call is confident. The bases read TGTGCCAGCAGCGCCCTAGGTACTTTGAACACTGAAGCTTTCTTT. It specifies CASSALGTLNTEAFF.